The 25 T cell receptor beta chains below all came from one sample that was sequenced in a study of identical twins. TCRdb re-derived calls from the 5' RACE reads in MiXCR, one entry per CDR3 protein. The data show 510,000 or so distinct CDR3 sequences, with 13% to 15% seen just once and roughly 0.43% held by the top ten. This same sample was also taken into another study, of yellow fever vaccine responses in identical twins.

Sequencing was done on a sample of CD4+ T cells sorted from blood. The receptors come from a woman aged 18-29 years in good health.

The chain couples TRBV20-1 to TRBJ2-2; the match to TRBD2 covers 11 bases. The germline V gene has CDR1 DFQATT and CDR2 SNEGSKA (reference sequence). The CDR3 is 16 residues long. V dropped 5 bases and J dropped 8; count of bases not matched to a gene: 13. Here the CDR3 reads CSAPPTSGTTRGELFF. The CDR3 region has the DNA TGCAGTGCTCCTCCGACTAGCGGGACTACCCGGGGGGAGCTGTTTTTT.

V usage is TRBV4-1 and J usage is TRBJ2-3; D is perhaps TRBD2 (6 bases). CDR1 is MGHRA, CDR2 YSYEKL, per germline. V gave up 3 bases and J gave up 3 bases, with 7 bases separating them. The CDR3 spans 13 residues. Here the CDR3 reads CASSHAGTDTQYF. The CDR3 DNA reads TGCGCCAGCAGCCATGCGGGGACAGATACGCAGTATTTT.

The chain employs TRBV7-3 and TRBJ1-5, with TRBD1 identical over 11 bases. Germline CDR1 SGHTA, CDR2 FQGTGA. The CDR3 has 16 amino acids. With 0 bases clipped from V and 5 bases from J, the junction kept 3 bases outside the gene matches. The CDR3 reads CASSLTGDRGDQPQHF. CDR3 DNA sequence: TGTGCCAGCAGCTTAACGGGGGACAGGGGGGATCAGCCCCAGCATTTT. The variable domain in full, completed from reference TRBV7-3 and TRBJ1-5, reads GAGVSQTPSNKVTEKGKYVELRCDPISGHTALYWYRQSLGQGPEFLIYFQGTGAADDSGLPNDRFFAVRPEGSVSTLKIQRTERGDSAVYLCASSLTGDRGDQPQHFGDGTRLSIL.

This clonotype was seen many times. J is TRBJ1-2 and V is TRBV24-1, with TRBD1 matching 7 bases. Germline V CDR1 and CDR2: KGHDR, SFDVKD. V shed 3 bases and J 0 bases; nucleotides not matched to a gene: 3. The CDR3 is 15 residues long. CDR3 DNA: TGTGCCACCAGTGATGGGGACAGCGCTAACTATGGCTACACCTTC. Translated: CATSDGDSANYGYTF.

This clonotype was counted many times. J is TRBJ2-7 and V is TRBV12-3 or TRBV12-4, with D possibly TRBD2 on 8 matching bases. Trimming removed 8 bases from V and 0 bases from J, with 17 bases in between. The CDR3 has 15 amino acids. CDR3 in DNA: TGTGCCAGCCGGGGGGGGACAGTGGCCTCCTACGAGCAGTACTTC. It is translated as CASRGGTVASYEQYF.

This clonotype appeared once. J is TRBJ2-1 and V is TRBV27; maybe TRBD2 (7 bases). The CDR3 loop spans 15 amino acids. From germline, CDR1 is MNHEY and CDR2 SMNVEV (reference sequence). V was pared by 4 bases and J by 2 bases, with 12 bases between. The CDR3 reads CASSSAGHTYNEQFF. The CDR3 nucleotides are TGTGCCAGCAGTTCAGCGGGACACACCTACAATGAGCAGTTCTTC.

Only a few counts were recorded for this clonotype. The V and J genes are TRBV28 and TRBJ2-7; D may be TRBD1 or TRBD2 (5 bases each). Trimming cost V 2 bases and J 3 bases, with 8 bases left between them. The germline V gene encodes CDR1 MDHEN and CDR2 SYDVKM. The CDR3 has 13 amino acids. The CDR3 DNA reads TGTGCCAGCAGTTTAAGAGGGGACTACGAGCAGTACTTC. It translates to CASSLRGDYEQYF.

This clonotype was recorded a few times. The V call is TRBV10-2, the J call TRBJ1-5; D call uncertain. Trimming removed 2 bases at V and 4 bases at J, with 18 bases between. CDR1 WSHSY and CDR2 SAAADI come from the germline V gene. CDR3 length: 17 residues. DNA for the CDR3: TGCGCCAGCAGTGAGCCAGAGTTAAGAGACACAAATCAGCCCCAGCATTTT. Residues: CASSEPELRDTNQPQHF.

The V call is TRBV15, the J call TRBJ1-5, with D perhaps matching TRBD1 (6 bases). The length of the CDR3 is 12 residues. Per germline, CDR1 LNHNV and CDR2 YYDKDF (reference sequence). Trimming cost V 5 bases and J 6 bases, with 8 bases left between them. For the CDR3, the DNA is TGTGCCACCAGCCGGGGGCCTCAGCCCCAGCATTTT. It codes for CATSRGPQPQHF.

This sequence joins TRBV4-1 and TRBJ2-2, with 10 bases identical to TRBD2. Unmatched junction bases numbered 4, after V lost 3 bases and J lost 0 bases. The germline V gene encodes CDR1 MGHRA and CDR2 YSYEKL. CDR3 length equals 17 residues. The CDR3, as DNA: TGCGCCAGCAGCCAGGGACTAGCGAAATCGAACACCGGGGAGCTGTTTTTT. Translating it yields CASSQGLAKSNTGELFF.

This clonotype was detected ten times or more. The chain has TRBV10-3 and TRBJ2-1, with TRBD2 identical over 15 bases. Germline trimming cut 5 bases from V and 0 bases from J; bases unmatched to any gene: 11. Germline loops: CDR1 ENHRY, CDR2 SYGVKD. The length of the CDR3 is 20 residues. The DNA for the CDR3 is TGTGCCATCAGTCCTACCGGACTAGCGGGAGGGCACAGCTCCTACAATGAGCAGTTCTTC. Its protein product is CAISPTGLAGGHSSYNEQFF.

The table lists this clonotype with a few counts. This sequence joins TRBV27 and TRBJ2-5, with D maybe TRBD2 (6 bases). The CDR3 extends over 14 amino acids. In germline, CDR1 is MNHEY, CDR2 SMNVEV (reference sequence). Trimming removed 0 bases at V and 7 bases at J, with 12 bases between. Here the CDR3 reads CASSLSGTWLTQYF. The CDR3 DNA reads TGTGCCAGCAGTTTATCGGGGACTTGGCTGACCCAGTACTTC.

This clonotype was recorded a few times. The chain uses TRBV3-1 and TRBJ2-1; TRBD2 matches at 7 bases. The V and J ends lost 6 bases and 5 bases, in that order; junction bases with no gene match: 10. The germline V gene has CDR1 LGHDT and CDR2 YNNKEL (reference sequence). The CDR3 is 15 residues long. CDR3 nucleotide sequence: TGTGCCAGCAGACATCTAACGGGAGGCAACAATGAGCAGTTCTTC. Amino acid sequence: CASRHLTGGNNEQFF.

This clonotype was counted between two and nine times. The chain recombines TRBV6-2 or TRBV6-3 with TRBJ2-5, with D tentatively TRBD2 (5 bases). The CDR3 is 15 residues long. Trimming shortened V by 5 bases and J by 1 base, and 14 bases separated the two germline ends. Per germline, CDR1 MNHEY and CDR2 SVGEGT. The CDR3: CASSRPRGLQETQYF. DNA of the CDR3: TGTGCCAGCAGTAGACCCCGCGGACTCCAAGAGACCCAGTACTTC.

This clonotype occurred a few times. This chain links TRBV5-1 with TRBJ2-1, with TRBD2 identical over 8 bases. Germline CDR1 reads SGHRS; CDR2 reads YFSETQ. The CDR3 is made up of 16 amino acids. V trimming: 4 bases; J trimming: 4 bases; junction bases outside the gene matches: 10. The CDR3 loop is CASSGGAGAGYNEQFF. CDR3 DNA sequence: TGCGCCAGCAGCGGGGGAGCGGGAGCGGGTTACAATGAGCAGTTCTTC.

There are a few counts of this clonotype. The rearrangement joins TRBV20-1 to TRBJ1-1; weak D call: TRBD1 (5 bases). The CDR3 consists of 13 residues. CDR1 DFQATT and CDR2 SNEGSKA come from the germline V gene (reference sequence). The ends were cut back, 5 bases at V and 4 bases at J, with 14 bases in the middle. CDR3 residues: CSAHRDRFTEAFF. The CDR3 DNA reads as TGCAGTGCTCACCGCGACAGATTCACTGAAGCTTTCTTT.

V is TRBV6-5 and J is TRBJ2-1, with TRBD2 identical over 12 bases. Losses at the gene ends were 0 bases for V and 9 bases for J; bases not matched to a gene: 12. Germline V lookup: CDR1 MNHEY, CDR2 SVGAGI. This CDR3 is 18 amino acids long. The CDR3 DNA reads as TGTGCCAGCAGTTACTCTACCCAGACTAGCGGGAGATTAAGTGAGCAGTTCTTC. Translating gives CASSYSTQTSGRLSEQFF.

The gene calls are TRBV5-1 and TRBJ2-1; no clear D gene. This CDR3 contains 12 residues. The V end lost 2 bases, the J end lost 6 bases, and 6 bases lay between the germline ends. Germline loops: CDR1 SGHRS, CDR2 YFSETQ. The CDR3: CASSFYPNEQFF. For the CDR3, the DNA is TGCGCCAGCAGCTTTTATCCCAATGAGCAGTTCTTC. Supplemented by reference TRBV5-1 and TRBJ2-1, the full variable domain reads KAGVTQTPRYLIKTRGQQVTLSCSPISGHRSVSWYQQTPGQGLQFLFEYFSETQRNKGNFPGRFSGRQFSNSRSEMNVSTLELGDSALYLCASSFYPNEQFFGPGTRLTVL.

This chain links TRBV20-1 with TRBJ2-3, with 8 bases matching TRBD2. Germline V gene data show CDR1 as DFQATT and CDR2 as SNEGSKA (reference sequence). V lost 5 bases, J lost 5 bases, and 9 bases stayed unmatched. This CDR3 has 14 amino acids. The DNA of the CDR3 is TGCAGTGCTCATTCCGGGACTAGAAGAGATACGCAGTATTTT. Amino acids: CSAHSGTRRDTQYF.

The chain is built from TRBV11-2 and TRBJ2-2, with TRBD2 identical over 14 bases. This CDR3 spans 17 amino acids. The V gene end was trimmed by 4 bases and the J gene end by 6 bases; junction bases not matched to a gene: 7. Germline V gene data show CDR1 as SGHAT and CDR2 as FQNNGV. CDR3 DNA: TGTGCCAGCAGCTCTCGACTAGCGGGAGGGATAGCCGGGGAGCTGTTTTTT. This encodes CASSSRLAGGIAGELFF.

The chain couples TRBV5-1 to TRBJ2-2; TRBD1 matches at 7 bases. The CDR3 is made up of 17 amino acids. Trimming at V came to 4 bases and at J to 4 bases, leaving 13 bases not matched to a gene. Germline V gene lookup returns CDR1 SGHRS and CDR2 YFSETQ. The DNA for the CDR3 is TGCGCCAGCAGCCTACCGACAGGGAAGTCAGGCACCGGGGAGCTGTTTTTT. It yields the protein CASSLPTGKSGTGELFF.

This chain's CDR3 is CASRGLAGGQETQYF. CDR3 bases: TGCGCCAGCCGGGGACTAGCGGGAGGGCAAGAGACCCAGTACTTC. This chain links TRBV10-2 with TRBJ2-5, with 16 bases lining up with TRBD2. The CDR3 is 15 residues long. Trimming removed 8 bases from V and 2 bases from J; junction bases left unmatched: 2. The germline V gene encodes CDR1 WSHSY and CDR2 SAAADI.

The CDR3 bases are TGCGCCAGCCAAAAGGACAATTCCTACAATGAGCAGTTCTTC. Amino acids: CASQKDNSYNEQFF. The V call is TRBV10-2, the J call TRBJ2-1, with a tentative D call TRBD1 (5 bases). CDR3 length: 14 amino acids. Trimming shortened V by 8 bases and J by 1 base, and 12 bases separated the two germline ends. CDR1 WSHSY and CDR2 SAAADI come from the germline V gene.

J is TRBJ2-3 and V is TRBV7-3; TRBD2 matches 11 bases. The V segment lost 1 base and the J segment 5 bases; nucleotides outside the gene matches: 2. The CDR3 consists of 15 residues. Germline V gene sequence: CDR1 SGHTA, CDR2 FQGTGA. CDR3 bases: TGTGCCAGCAGCTTAAGACTAGCGGGGAAAGATACGCAGTATTTT. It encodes CASSLRLAGKDTQYF.

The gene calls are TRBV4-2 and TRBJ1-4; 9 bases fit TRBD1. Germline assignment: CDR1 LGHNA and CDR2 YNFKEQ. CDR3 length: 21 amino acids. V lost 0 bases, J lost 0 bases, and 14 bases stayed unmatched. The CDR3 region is CASSQDPRAGTGKATNEKLFF. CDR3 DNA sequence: TGTGCCAGCAGCCAAGATCCACGCGCCGGGACAGGGAAAGCAACTAATGAAAAACTGTTTTTT.